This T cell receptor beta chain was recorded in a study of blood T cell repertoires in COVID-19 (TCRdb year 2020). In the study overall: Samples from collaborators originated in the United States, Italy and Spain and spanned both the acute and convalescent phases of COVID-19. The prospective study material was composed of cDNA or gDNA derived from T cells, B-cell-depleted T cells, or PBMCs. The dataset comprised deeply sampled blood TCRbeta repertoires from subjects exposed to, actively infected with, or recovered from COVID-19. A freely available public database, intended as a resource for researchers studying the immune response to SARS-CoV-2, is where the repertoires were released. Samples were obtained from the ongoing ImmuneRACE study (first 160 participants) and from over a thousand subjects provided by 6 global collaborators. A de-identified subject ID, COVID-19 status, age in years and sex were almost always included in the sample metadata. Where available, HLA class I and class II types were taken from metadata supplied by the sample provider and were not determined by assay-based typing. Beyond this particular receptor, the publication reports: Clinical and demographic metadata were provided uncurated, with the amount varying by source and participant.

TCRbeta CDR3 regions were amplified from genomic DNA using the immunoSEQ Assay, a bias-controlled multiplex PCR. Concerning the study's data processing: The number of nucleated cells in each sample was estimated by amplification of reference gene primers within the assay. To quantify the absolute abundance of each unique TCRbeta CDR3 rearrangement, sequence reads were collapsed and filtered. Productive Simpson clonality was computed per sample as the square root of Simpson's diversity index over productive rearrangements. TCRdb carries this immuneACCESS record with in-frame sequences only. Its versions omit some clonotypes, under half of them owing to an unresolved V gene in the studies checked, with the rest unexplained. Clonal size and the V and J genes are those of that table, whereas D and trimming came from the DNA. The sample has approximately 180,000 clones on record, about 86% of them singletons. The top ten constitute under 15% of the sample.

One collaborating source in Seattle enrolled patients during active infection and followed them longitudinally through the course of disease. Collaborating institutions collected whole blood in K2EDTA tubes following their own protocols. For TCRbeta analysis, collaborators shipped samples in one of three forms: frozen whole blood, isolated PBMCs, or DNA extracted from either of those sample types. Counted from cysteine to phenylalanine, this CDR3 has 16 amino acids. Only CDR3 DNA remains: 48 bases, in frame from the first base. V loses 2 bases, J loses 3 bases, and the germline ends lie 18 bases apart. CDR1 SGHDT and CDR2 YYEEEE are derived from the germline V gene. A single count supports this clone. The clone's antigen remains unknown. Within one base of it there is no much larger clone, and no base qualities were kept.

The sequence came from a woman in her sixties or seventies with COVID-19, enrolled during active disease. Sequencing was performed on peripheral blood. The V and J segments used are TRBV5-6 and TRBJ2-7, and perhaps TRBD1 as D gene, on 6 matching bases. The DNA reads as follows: TGTGCCAGCAGCTTTGGGACGGGACAAGCCGACTACGAGCAGTACTTC. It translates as CASSFGTGQADYEQYF.